The count of the clone carrying this TCR beta chain is one. Its antigen remains unidentified. Libraries were prepared by immunoSEQ multiplex PCR; TCRdb keeps only in-frame clonotypes and omits some of them. The data hold some 110,000 clones, with approximately 85% observed a single time. This entry is derived from a study of T cell responses to AZD1222 COVID-19 vaccine. The V gene lost 2 bases and the J gene lost 7 bases, with 15 bases spanning the gap. Germline V gene data show CDR1 as MGHRA and CDR2 as YSYEKL. The CDR3 is 15 residues long. Study observations and caveats: Nearly half of spike-specific TCRs reportedly target variant regions that are unmutated in the B.1.351 and B.1.1.7 variants. Scientists sampled the repertoires only once the peak T cell response had passed. Clonal diversity may have been underestimated, and the donors were mostly white British, with more females than males. Dominant CD4 TCR responses targeted spike regions 160-218 and 743-854.

This TCR came from an adult in good health. The genes are TRBV4-1 and TRBJ1-3; D is possibly TRBD1 (6 bases). This material consisted of peripheral blood, taken on day 0 of MenACWY control vaccination. The CDR3 DNA reads TGCGCCAGCAGCCAAAAGATGGACAGTGCCAACACCATATATTTT. This codes for CASSQKMDSANTIYF.